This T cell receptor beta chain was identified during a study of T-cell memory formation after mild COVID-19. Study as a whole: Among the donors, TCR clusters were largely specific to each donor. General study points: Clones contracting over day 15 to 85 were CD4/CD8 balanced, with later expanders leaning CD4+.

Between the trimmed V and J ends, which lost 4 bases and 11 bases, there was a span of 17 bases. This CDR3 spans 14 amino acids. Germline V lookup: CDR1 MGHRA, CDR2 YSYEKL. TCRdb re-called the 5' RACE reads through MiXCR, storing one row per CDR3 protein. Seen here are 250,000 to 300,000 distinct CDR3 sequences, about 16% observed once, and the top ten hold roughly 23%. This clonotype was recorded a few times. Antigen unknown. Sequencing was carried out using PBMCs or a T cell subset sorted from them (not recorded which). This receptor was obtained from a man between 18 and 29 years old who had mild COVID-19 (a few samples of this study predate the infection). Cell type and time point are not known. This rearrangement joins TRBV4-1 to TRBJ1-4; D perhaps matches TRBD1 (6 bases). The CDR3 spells CASSPSGGYLKLFF. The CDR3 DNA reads TGCGCCAGCAGCCCCTCTGGGGGCTACCTGAAACTGTTTTTT.